Below are 10 T cell receptor beta chains sequenced from a single sample in a study of blood T cell repertoires in COVID-19. The repertoire was sequenced with immunoSEQ multiplex PCR; TCRdb's copy has only in-frame clones and lacks some. The sample includes hundreds of thousands of clones, 70% to 90% of them seen just once. The sequencing sample was made of peripheral blood. These receptors all come from a woman aged 60-70 years with COVID-19, enrolled during active disease.

The chain recombines TRBV3-1 (or the pseudogene TRBV3-2) with TRBJ1-6, with 8 nucleotides matching TRBD1. Germline V CDR1 and CDR2: LGHDT, YNNKEL (reference sequence). CDR3 length: 14 residues. With 6 bases clipped from V and 9 bases from J, the junction kept 7 bases outside the gene matches. DNA for the CDR3: TGTGCCAGCAGTACCGGACAGGGATTTTCACCCCTCCACTTT. It codes for CASSTGQGFSPLHF.

This chain joins TRBV27 and TRBJ2-6, with D unclear. Looked up from germline, CDR1 is MNHEY and CDR2 is SMNVEV (reference sequence). V was trimmed by 4 bases and J by 3 bases, leaving 13 bases between them. The CDR3 extends over 16 amino acids. The CDR3: CASSSPNYRGANVLTF. The CDR3 nucleotides are TGTGCCAGCAGTTCCCCCAACTACCGTGGGGCCAACGTCCTGACTTTC.

This clone occurred once. This chain links TRBV27 with TRBJ2-7, with D possibly TRBD1 on 5 matching bases. This CDR3 comprises 14 residues. Germline V gives CDR1 MNHEY, CDR2 SMNVEV (reference sequence). The V end lost 6 bases, the J end lost 6 bases, and 18 bases lay between the germline ends. The CDR3 nucleotides read TGTGCCAGCAGCCCAGGGATTGGGGATCTCGAGCAGTACTTC. Residues: CASSPGIGDLEQYF.

V is TRBV6-5 and J is TRBJ2-3; the D gene is possibly TRBD2 (5 bases). Germline V lookup: CDR1 MNHEY, CDR2 SVGAGI. The CDR3 contains 16 residues. V lost 0 bases, J lost 5 bases, and 15 bases lay in between. CDR3 DNA sequence: TGTGCCAGCAGTTACTCGAGGGCTAGCCCGGGAGATACGCAGTATTTT. This sequence encodes CASSYSRASPGDTQYF.

The gene calls are TRBV5-4 and TRBJ2-7; possibly TRBD1 for D (6 bases). The V and J ends lost 1 base and 5 bases respectively, with 13 bases between them. The CDR3 runs 14 residues. Germline V gene data show CDR1 as SGHNT and CDR2 as YYREEE (reference sequence). CDR3 in amino acids: CASSLTGNLNEQYF. The CDR3 DNA is TGTGCCAGCAGCTTGACAGGGAATCTAAACGAGCAGTACTTC.

The chain links TRBV4-2 to TRBJ2-5; tentative D call: TRBD2 (6 bases). The length of the CDR3 is 15 residues. Germline CDR1 reads LGHNA; CDR2 reads YNFKEQ. V was cut by 1 base and J by 4 bases, with 13 bases left in between. For the CDR3, the DNA is TGTGCCAGCAGCCAAGCGGGAGTAGCACGAGAGACCCAGTACTTC. Translated, it gives CASSQAGVARETQYF.

The gene calls are TRBV12-5 and TRBJ2-3; 8 positions agree with TRBD2. The CDR3 is 14 residues long. J lost 5 bases, V lost 5 bases, and 6 bases had no gene match. Germline CDR1 reads LGHNT; CDR2 reads FRNRAP. CDR3 residues: CASGPGLVVDTQYF. The CDR3 bases are TGTGCTAGTGGTCCGGGACTAGTAGTAGATACGCAGTATTTT. Using reference TRBV12-5 and TRBJ2-3 for the parts outside the CDR3, the full variable domain is DARVTQTPRHKVTEMGQEVTMRCQPILGHNTVFWYRQTMMQGLELLAYFRNRAPLDDSGMPKDRFSAEMPDATLATLKIQPSEPRDSAVYFCASGPGLVVDTQYFGPGTRLTVL.

The rearrangement joins TRBV7-8 to TRBJ2-7; D possibly corresponds to TRBD1 (6 bases). V lost 0 bases and J lost 5, with 14 bases in between. Germline V lookup: CDR1 SGHVS, CDR2 FQNEAQ. The CDR3 covers 15 residues. The DNA of the CDR3 is TGTGCCAGCAGCTTAGCGAGACAGGCGGCCCACGAGCAGTACTTC. It translates to CASSLARQAAHEQYF.

The genes are TRBV9 and TRBJ2-1; D is possibly TRBD1 (6 bases). CDR1 is SGDLS, CDR2 YYNGEE, per germline. Trimming stripped 2 bases from V and 0 bases from J, with 9 bases between. This CDR3 spans 15 amino acids. The CDR3 sequence: CASSVQDSSYNEQFF. The CDR3 DNA follows: TGTGCCAGCAGCGTCCAGGACAGCTCCTACAATGAGCAGTTCTTC.

This clone has only one observation. This sequence joins TRBV5-5 and TRBJ2-7; 7 bases match TRBD1. V dropped 0 bases and J dropped 3; count of bases not matched to a gene: 3. Germline V CDR1 and CDR2: SGHKS, YYEKEE (reference sequence). The CDR3 runs to 14 residues. Written as DNA, the CDR3 is TGTGCCAGCAGCTTGGCCCCAGGGGGCTACGAGCAGTACTTC. Its translation is CASSLAPGGYEQYF.